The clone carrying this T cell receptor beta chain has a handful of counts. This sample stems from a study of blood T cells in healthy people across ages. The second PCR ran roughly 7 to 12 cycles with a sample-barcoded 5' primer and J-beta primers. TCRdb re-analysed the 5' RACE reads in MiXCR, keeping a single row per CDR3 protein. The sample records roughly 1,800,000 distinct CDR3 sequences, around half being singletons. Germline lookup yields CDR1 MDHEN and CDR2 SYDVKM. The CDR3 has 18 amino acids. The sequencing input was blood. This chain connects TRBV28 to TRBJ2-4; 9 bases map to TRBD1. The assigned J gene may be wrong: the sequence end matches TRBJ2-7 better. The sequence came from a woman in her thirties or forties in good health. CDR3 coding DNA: TGTGCCAGCAGTTTAGGGGGATGGGGACAGGGAAGATCCTACGAGCAGTACTTC. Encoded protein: CASSLGGWGQGRSYEQYF.